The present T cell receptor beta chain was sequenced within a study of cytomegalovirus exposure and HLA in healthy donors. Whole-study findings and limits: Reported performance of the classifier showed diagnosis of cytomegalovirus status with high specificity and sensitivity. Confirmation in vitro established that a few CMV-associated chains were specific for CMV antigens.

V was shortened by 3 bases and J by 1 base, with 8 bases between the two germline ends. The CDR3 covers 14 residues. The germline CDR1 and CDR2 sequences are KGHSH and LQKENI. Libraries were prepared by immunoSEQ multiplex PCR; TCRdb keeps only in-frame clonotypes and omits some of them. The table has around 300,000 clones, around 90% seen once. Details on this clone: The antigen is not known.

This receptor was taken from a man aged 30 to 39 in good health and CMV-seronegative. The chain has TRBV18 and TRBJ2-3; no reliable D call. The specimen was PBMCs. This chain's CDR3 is CASSPVPGTDTQYF. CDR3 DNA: TGTGCCAGCTCACCCGTGCCGGGCACAGATACGCAGTATTTT.